A selection of T cell receptor beta chains follows, all from one sample in a study of T cell repertoires in cytomegalovirus infection. MiXCR, run by TCRdb on the reads, gives a single entry per CDR3 protein. The sample carries around 330,000 distinct CDR3 sequences, under 20% recorded once. The sequenced material came from PBMCs. All receptors derive from a human donor in good health (CMV status not recorded). Some clones in this sample may be carry-over from other donors' samples. CDR3s include the opening cysteine and the closing phenylalanine or tryptophan. The D gene is left open where the match is weak. For some rows the clone size is stated as once, few or many, or as a class when expanded; others skip it.

>few|.|13|TRBV28|TRBJ1-1
CASTQVMNTEAFF
TGTGCCAGCACCCAGGTAATGAACACTGAAGCTTTCTTT
>few|.|13|TRBV3-1|TRBJ1-4
CASSQLRNEKLFF
TGTGCCAGCAGCCAACTGCGTAATGAAAAACTGTTTTTT
>many|.|16|TRBV4-1|TRBJ1-1
CASSQAGSGPNTEAFF
TGCGCCAGCAGCCAAGCTGGAAGCGGGCCTAACACTGAAGCTTTCTTT
>.|.|16|TRBV19|TRBJ2-6
CASSIGQISGANVLTF
TGTGCCAGTAGTATCGGTCAGATCTCTGGGGCCAACGTCCTGACTTTC
>.|.|15|TRBV6-2/TRBV6-3|TRBJ2-1
CASSYGWVGERQQFF
TGTGCCAGCAGTTACGGATGGGTCGGGGAGAGACAGCAGTTCTTC
>few|TRBD2|14|TRBV7-9|TRBJ2-7
CASSPPGGRYEQYF
TGTGCCAGCAGCCCCCCGGGGGGTCGCTACGAGCAGTACTTC
>few|TRBD1|15|TRBV4-2|TRBJ1-1
CASSQYGQGTTEAFF
TGTGCCAGCAGCCAGTACGGACAGGGGACCACTGAAGCTTTCTTT
>.|.|13|TRBV24-1|TRBJ2-1
CATSDLASPEQFF
TGTGCCACCAGTGATTTGGCCAGCCCTGAGCAGTTCTTC
>.|TRBD1|16|TRBV6-1|TRBJ1-5
CASRQQLQGAGQPQHF
TGTGCCAGCAGACAACAATTACAGGGGGCCGGTCAGCCCCAGCATTTT
>.|.|14|TRBV7-9|TRBJ1-1
CASSLSLLSTEAFF
TGTGCCAGCAGCTTAAGTCTTTTGAGCACTGAAGCTTTCTTT
>.|TRBD1|13|TRBV18|TRBJ1-1
CASSPDRGVEAFF
TGTGCCAGCTCTCCGGACAGGGGCGTTGAAGCTTTCTTT
>few|TRBD2|15|TRBV20-1|TRBJ2-1
CSASPGLAAYNEQFF
TGCAGTGCTAGCCCGGGACTAGCGGCCTACAATGAGCAGTTCTTC
>many|.|15|TRBV4-3|TRBJ1-2
CASSQAPTSNYGYTF
TGCGCCAGCAGCCAAGCCCCTACTTCTAACTATGGCTACACCTTC
>few|TRBD2|16|TRBV7-9|TRBJ2-1
CASSSPGTSFNNEQFF
TGTGCCAGCAGCTCCCCCGGGACTAGCTTTAACAATGAGCAGTTCTTC
>.|.|10|TRBV20-1|TRBJ2-1
CSAKANEQFF
TGCAGTGCCAAAGCTAATGAGCAGTTCTTC
>few|.|14|TRBV11-2|TRBJ2-7
CASSPLDRFYEQYF
TGTGCCAGCAGCCCCCTAGACAGATTCTACGAGCAGTACTTC
>once|.|15|TRBV29-1|TRBJ1-4
CSVEDDQATNEKLFF
TGCAGCGTTGAAGACGACCAAGCAACTAATGAAAAACTGTTTTTT
>few|TRBD2|15|TRBV7-3|TRBJ2-1
CASSLFRGGGGEQFF
TGTGCCAGCAGCTTATTCCGGGGGGGAGGCGGCGAGCAGTTCTTC
>.|TRBD2|16|TRBV12-3/TRBV12-4|TRBJ2-7
CASSGTSGGHSGEQYF
TGTGCCAGCAGTGGGACTAGCGGGGGCCACTCGGGCGAGCAGTACTTC
>.|.|14|TRBV19|TRBJ1-5
CASMGSQGDQPQHF
TGTGCCAGTATGGGATCGCAGGGTGATCAGCCCCAGCATTTT
>.|.|12|TRBV5-4|TRBJ1-1
CASSLPDSKAFF
TGTGCCAGCAGCTTACCGGACAGCAAAGCTTTCTTT
>.|TRBD1|14|TRBV7-2|TRBJ2-4
CASSRTGYGNIQYF
TGTGCCAGCAGCAGGACAGGGTATGGAAACATTCAGTACTTC
>few|TRBD1|17|TRBV7-2|TRBJ2-1
CASSNLGQGLGYNEQFF
TGTGCCAGCAGCAATCTGGGACAGGGCCTAGGGTACAATGAGCAGTTCTTC
>few|.|14|TRBV5-4|TRBJ2-1
CASSLQGPYNEQFF
TGTGCCAGCAGCTTACAGGGCCCCTACAATGAGCAGTTCTTC
>many|TRBD1|13|TRBV19|TRBJ2-3
CASRDRGTDTQYF
TGTGCCAGCAGGGACAGGGGAACAGATACGCAGTATTTT
>.|TRBD2|17|TRBV5-4|TRBJ2-3
CASSLGQGTSGPDTQYF
TGTGCCAGCAGCTTGGGGCAGGGGACTAGCGGGCCAGATACGCAGTATTTT
>many|.|14|TRBV7-2|TRBJ2-5
CASSPERAGETQYF
TGTGCCAGCAGCCCAGAGCGGGCGGGAGAGACCCAGTACTTC
>.|.|15|TRBV7-9|TRBJ1-5
CASSLGTADNQPQHF
TGTGCCAGCAGCTTAGGGACAGCAGATAATCAGCCCCAGCATTTT
>.|TRBD1|15|TRBV20-1|TRBJ2-1
CSARDPGQGAHEQFF
TGCAGTGCTAGAGATCCGGGACAGGGGGCCCATGAGCAGTTCTTC
>.|TRBD1|13|TRBV7-6|TRBJ1-4
CASSSDRAEKLFF
TGTGCCAGCAGCTCCGACAGGGCCGAAAAACTGTTTTTT
>few|TRBD1|15|TRBV12-3/TRBV12-4|TRBJ2-2
CASSNGQANTGELFF
TGTGCCAGCAGTAATGGACAGGCAAACACCGGGGAGCTGTTTTTT
>.|.|12|TRBV6-6|TRBJ1-5
CASSWALEPQHF
TGTGCCAGCAGTTGGGCCCTCGAGCCCCAGCATTTT
>few|.|17|TRBV20-1|TRBJ1-6
CSASPQGPSSYNSPLHF
TGCAGTGCTAGCCCACAGGGCCCGAGCTCCTATAATTCACCCCTCCACTTT
>.|TRBD1|14|TRBV20-1|TRBJ1-2
CSARENPGQGGYTF
TGCAGTGCTAGAGAGAACCCGGGACAGGGCGGCTACACCTTC
>.|TRBD2|17|TRBV20-1|TRBJ2-4
CSARPLGPGGNKNIQYF
TGCAGTGCTAGACCCCTCGGTCCGGGAGGGAACAAAAACATTCAGTACTTC
>many|.|16|TRBV7-2|TRBJ1-6
CASLESNTGINSLIHF
TGTGCCAGCCTCGAATCTAATACAGGGATTAACTCGCTAATCCACTTT
>many|TRBD1|16|TRBV7-2|TRBJ2-7
CASSPTSGQGSYEQYF
TGTGCCAGCAGCCCCACGTCGGGACAGGGCTCCTACGAGCAGTACTTC
>.|TRBD2|13|TRBV6-1|TRBJ2-3
CASLGGATDTQYF
TGTGCCAGCCTCGGGGGGGCAACAGATACGCAGTATTTT
>.|TRBD1|13|TRBV6-1|TRBJ1-2
CASSRDSDYGYTF
TGTGCCAGCAGTCGGGACAGCGACTATGGCTACACCTTC
>.|TRBD1|12|TRBV20-1|TRBJ1-2
CSAGQGADGYTF
TGCAGTGCTGGACAGGGCGCGGATGGCTACACCTTC
>.|.|11|TRBV12-3/TRBV12-4|TRBJ1-1
CASTRADEAFF
TGTGCCAGCACACGGGCGGATGAAGCTTTCTTT
>.|TRBD1|15|TRBV5-4|TRBJ1-4
CASSIGQVIGEKLFF
TGTGCCAGCAGCATCGGACAGGTTATTGGTGAAAAACTGTTTTTT
>.|TRBD2|13|TRBV6-5|TRBJ2-3
CASRAGGEGTQYF
TGTGCCAGCAGAGCGGGGGGGGAGGGGACGCAGTATTTT
>.|.|16|TRBV20-1|TRBJ2-1
CSANPLGEPQRHEQFF
TGCAGCGCAAACCCCCTAGGGGAACCTCAAAGACATGAGCAGTTCTTC
>.|.|15|TRBV5-6|TRBJ1-2
CASSLEANYNYGYTF
TGTGCCAGCAGCTTGGAAGCGAATTATAACTATGGCTACACCTTC
>.|TRBD1|14|TRBV27|TRBJ1-1
CASSLSSDRGNAFF
TGTGCCAGCAGTTTATCGAGCGACAGGGGTAATGCTTTCTTT
>.|.|14|TRBV2|TRBJ1-5
CASSARGFDQPQHF
TGTGCCAGCAGTGCGCGGGGTTTCGATCAGCCCCAGCATTTT
>.|TRBD1|16|TRBV2|TRBJ2-6
CASSEQGATGANVLTF
TGTGCCAGCAGTGAACAGGGGGCGACTGGGGCCAACGTCCTGACTTTC
>.|TRBD1|15|TRBV5-1|TRBJ2-5
CASSQATGAQETQYF
TGCGCCAGCAGCCAGGCCACAGGGGCCCAAGAGACCCAGTACTTC
>few|TRBD2|22|TRBV3-1|TRBJ2-1
CASSLPQLPGLAGASSYNEQFF
TGTGCCAGCAGCCTTCCACAACTCCCGGGACTAGCGGGGGCGAGCTCCTACAATGAGCAGTTCTTC
>few|.|13|TRBV29-1|TRBJ2-7
CSVGGYRAYEQYF
TGCAGCGTTGGCGGATACCGAGCCTACGAGCAGTACTTC
>few|.|15|TRBV7-9|TRBJ2-3
CASSLMGPGTDTQYF
TGTGCCAGCAGCTTAATGGGCCCTGGGACAGATACGCAGTATTTT
>.|.|15|TRBV7-6|TRBJ2-3
CASSLLSGYTDTQYF
TGTGCCAGCAGCTTACTTAGCGGATACACAGATACGCAGTATTTT
>many|TRBD2|15|TRBV7-8|TRBJ2-1
CASSRLAERSNEQFF
TGTGCCAGCAGCCGACTAGCGGAGAGATCCAATGAGCAGTTCTTC